The 12 T cell receptor beta chains below come from one sample, sequenced in a study of blood T cell repertoires in COVID-19. Clones were read by immunoSEQ multiplex PCR, and TCRdb kept only the in-frame ones, dropping some. The sample holds 250,000 to 300,000 clones, 75% to 90% seen once. Sequenced material: PBMCs or T cells enriched from blood (not recorded which). The origin of the receptors is a woman between 40 and 55 years old who had recovered from COVID-19.

The CDR3 bases are TGTGCCAGCAGCCGACAAGGGGGAATAGCCAAAAACATTCAGTACTTC. Translation: CASSRQGGIAKNIQYF. This sequence joins TRBV11-2 and TRBJ2-4; tentatively, D is TRBD1 (6 bases). V lost 5 bases, J lost 0 bases, and 14 bases lay in between. This CDR3 contains 16 residues. Germline CDR1 and CDR2: SGHAT and FQNNGV. The full variable domain, completed using reference TRBV11-2 and TRBJ2-4, is EAGVAQSPRYKIIEKRQSVAFWCNPISGHATLYWYQQILGQGPKLLIQFQNNGVVDDSQLPKDRFSAERLKGVDSTLKIQPAKLEDSAVYLCASSRQGGIAKNIQYFGAGTRLSVL.

The chain has TRBV7-9 and TRBJ2-7; no clear D. The CDR3 is made up of 13 amino acids. Germline V CDR1 and CDR2: SEHNR, FQNEAQ (reference sequence). V was shortened by 2 bases and J by 3 bases, with 8 bases between the two germline ends. CDR3 sequence reads: CASSLYEFYEQYF. The CDR3 DNA reads as TGTGCCAGCAGCTTATACGAGTTCTACGAGCAGTACTTC.

The rearrangement links TRBV5-5 to TRBJ2-5; D is uncertain. The length of the CDR3 is 13 residues. CDR1 and CDR2 (germline): SGHKS, YYEKEE (reference sequence). The V end was cut by 1 base, the J end by 3 bases, with 7 bases between. The CDR3 bases are TGTGCCAGCAGCTTGATGGGCGAAGAGACCCAGTACTTC. Its protein is CASSLMGEETQYF.

The rearrangement links TRBV27 to TRBJ2-5, with TRBD2 matching over 8 bases. With V trimmed by 5 bases and J by 5 bases, 7 bases remained unmatched. Germline-derived CDR1 and CDR2 are MNHEY and SMNVEV (reference sequence). This CDR3 is built from 14 residues. The CDR3 coding sequence is TGTGCCAGCAGTGCAAAGCGGGGGTGGGAGACCCAGTACTTC. The encoded protein is CASSAKRGWETQYF.

The chain has TRBV14 and TRBJ1-2, with D possibly TRBD1 on 6 matching bases. The V end was cut by 2 bases, the J end by 2 bases, with 12 bases between. Germline V gives CDR1 SGHDN, CDR2 FVKESK. The CDR3 extends over 15 amino acids. CDR3 sequence: CASSQPRTANYGYTF. DNA of the CDR3: TGTGCCAGCAGCCAACCCCGGACAGCAAACTATGGCTACACCTTC.

This clone was counted a few times. The rearrangement links TRBV30 to TRBJ1-6, with a possible D match to TRBD1 (5 bases). The CDR3 length is 12 residues. Germline V CDR1 and CDR2: GTSNPN, SVGIG (reference sequence). V was shortened by 1 base and J by 7 bases, with 5 bases between the two germline ends. CDR3 DNA sequence: TGTGCCTGGAGTGCAGGGAATTCACCCCTCCACTTT. Its translation: CAWSAGNSPLHF.

The chain links TRBV10-2 to TRBJ2-4; TRBD2 aligns across 8 bases. The junction had 11 bases not matched to a gene; V was cut back by 10 bases and J by 6 bases. The CDR3 sequence is 14 residues long. In germline, CDR1 is WSHSY, CDR2 SAAADI. The CDR3 nucleotides are TGCGCCACCCAGAAAGAACTAGCGGCAAACATTCAGTACTTC. As protein: CATQKELAANIQYF.

The genes are TRBV5-1 and TRBJ1-2, with TRBD1 matching 7 bases. Germline V gives CDR1 SGHRS, CDR2 YFSETQ. This CDR3 is 12 amino acids long. The junction had 5 bases not matched to a gene; V was cut back by 5 bases and J by 7 bases. CDR3 amino acids: CASSDRAGGYTF. The CDR3 DNA follows: TGCGCCAGCAGTGACAGGGCTGGTGGCTACACCTTC.

The gene calls are TRBV23-1 and TRBJ2-7; D gene unclear. TRBV23-1 is classed as an ORF, of uncertain function. This CDR3 is built from 15 residues. Deletions cut 8 bases from V and 3 bases from J, with 20 bases between. CDR3 in DNA: TGCGCCAGCCGCACACGATCGCGACATAACTACGAGCAGTACTTC. Its translation: CASRTRSRHNYEQYF.

This clone was observed a few times. V gene TRBV15 combines with J gene TRBJ2-2, with D maybe TRBD2 (6 bases). CDR3 length: 17 amino acids. Germline lookup yields CDR1 LNHNV and CDR2 YYDKDF (reference sequence). V lost 0 bases to trimming and J lost 5 bases, with 16 bases between them. Here the CDR3 DNA reads TGTGCCACCAGCAGAGAGGGCGGGATCCGAGGTACCGGGGAGCTGTTTTTT. Amino acids: CATSREGGIRGTGELFF.

This rearrangement joins TRBV6-5 to TRBJ2-2; 7 bases fit TRBD2. Germline V gene sequence: CDR1 MNHEY, CDR2 SVGAGI. V was pared by 4 bases and J by 13 bases, with 9 bases of the junction left unmatched. The CDR3 is 13 amino acids. The CDR3 nucleotides read TGTGCCAGCAGTTTGGCCCGGGGAGGGTGGCTGTTTTTT. It specifies CASSLARGGWLFF.

The chain links TRBV4-1 to TRBJ2-2; D is perhaps TRBD1 (6 bases). This CDR3 is built from 16 residues. Trimming cost V 3 bases and J 1 base, with 12 bases left between them. The V gene's germline CDR1 is MGHRA and CDR2 YSYEKL. The CDR3 protein is CASSQNRALNTGELFF. In DNA form, the CDR3 reads TGCGCCAGCAGCCAGAACAGGGCGCTGAACACCGGGGAGCTGTTTTTT.